This TCR beta chain was sequenced during a study of blood T cells in healthy people across ages (dated by TCRdb to about 2015). Broadly, across the study: In model experiments, roughly one uniquely barcoded TCR beta cDNA molecule per two T cells was captured by template switching. Using the same blood draw, the study looked at two additional independent replicas of 1 million unique cDNA reads for two donors, one aged 18 to 30 and the other aged 80 or older. Age-related changes in TCR beta repertoire diversity were measured in the study by deep sequencing normalized with unique cDNA molecular identifiers. The donors were split into four age groups: young (average 16 years), middle-aged (39), aged (approximately 59) and long-lived (about 82). Donors of different ages were randomly distributed across sequencing lanes to avoid experimental bias. The paper's findings and limits, for the study overall: As age increased, observed TCR beta diversity per million T cells dropped in a roughly linear way, and a significant reduction was already evident by age 40. The CMV infection status of donors was not known, potentially confounding age-related changes in expanded clonotypes. Observed TCR beta diversity correlated strongly with the percentage of naive T cells measured by flow cytometry. Total diversity estimates from one million sequenced T cells were considered lower bounds and underestimates. Compared with the aged group, more naive CD4+ T cells, fewer expanded clones and increased TCR diversity were shown by the long-lived group, suggesting age selection. Since profiling was done on bulk unsorted PBMCs, naive and antigen-experienced compartments could not be conclusively compared.

The roughly 39 donors, aged roughly 6 to 95 years, were systemically healthy Caucasian individuals from Russia. Roughly 9 milliliters of peripheral blood were drawn from each donor into EDTA-treated Vacutainer tubes. Ficoll-Paque density-gradient centrifugation was used to isolate PBMCs, with at least 6.5 million per sample. Total RNA, at least 6 micrograms per sample, was extracted from PBMCs with Trizol reagent. The percentages of naive CD45RAhigh/CD27high T cells were determined by flow cytometry on a PBMC aliquot from every donor. Including the terminal cysteine and phenylalanine, the CDR3 comprises 16 residues. Solely the CDR3 DNA is kept, with 48 bases framed from the first base. Sequences MDHEN (CDR1) and SYDVKM (CDR2) are obtained from the germline V gene. The junction shows trimming of 1 base on V and 6 bases on J, plus 19 bases between the germline ends. This clonotype was counted many times. Its antigen remains unidentified. It has no much larger one-base neighbor in the sample; base qualities were not kept.

Library generation was performed with 5' RACE. The sample was run on an Illumina HiSeq 2500. The second PCR ran for about 7 to 11 cycles and used a J-beta primer mix along with a sample-barcoded 5' primer. Each TCR beta cDNA molecule received a unique molecular identifier from a template-switch 5' adaptor carrying 12 random nucleotides. At least 2.5 million CDR3-containing paired-end reads were obtained from each sample. First-strand cDNA was synthesized from all RNA with the Mint cDNA synthesis kit, primed by a TRBC-specific oligonucleotide. After uracil-DNA glycosylase treatment, a first 18-cycle PCR used universal primers M1SS and BC2_uni_R on all cDNA. On the authors' methods: For normalization, 1 million high-quality reads were randomly selected from each sample, with every read carrying a distinct molecular identifier. Instead of being binned into consensus sequences, reads that shared molecular identifiers were thrown out. CDR3 identification, clonotype clustering and error correction used MiTCR with a Q25 quality threshold and the strictest error-elimination algorithm. A nonparametric unseen species model using Euler transformation provided a lower-bound estimate of total TCR beta diversity. TCRdb's own reprocessing of the public reads used fastp at Q25 and MiXCR and kept productive beta chains. Every distinct CDR3 protein forms one entry, paired with its most common genes and DNA. The V and J calls come from TCRdb's annotation, not from the publication. In all, the sample holds about 400,000 distinct CDR3 sequences, and about 55% of those were seen once. The ten largest make up 45% to 60% of the sample.

The specimen sequenced was blood. The origin of this receptor is a man aged 60 to 69 in good health. The rearranged segments are TRBV28 and TRBJ2-7; 5 matching bases give a weak D call of TRBD2. The nucleotide sequence is given as TGTGCCAGCAGTTTATCCGGCGTACGACTCCGGGGCGAGCAGTACTTC. Its amino acids are CASSLSGVRLRGEQYF. Here the CDR3 is joined to the reference TRBV28 and TRBJ2-7 genes, and the full variable domain is: DVKVTQSSRYLVKRTGEKVFLECVQDMDHENMFWYRQDPGLGLRLIYFSYDVKMKEKGDIPEGYSVSREKKERFSLILESASTNQTSMYLCASSLSGVRLRGEQYFGPGTRLTVT.